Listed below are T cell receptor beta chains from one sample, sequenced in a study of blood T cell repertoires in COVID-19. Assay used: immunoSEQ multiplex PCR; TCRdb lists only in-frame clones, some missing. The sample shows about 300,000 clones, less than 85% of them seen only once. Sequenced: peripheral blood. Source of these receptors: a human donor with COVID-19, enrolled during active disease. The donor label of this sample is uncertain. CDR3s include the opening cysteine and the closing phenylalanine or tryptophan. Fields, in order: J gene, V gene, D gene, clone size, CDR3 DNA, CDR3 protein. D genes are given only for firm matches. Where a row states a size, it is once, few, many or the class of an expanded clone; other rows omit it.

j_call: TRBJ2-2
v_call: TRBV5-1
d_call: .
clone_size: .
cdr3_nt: TGCGCCAGCAGTCTGGGGGGTCGAAACGGGGAGCTGTTTTTT
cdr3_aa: CASSLGGRNGELFF

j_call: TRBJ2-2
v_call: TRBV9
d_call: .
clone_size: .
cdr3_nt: TGTGCCAGCAGCGTAGGGAGCGGCACCGGGGAGCTGTTTTTT
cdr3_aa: CASSVGSGTGELFF

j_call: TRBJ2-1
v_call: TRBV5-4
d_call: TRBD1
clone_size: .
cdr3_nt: TGTGCCAGCAGCTTGTTGACAGGGGGACCTAATGAGCAGTTCTTC
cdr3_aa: CASSLLTGGPNEQFF

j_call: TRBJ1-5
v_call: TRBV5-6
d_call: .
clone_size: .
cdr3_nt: TGTGCCAGCAGCTTTTCATCAGGACTTGGCAATCAGCCCCAGCATTTT
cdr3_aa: CASSFSSGLGNQPQHF

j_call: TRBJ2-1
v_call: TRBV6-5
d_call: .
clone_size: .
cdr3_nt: TGTGCCAGCGTCGTCGGATTGGGGGCGGAGCAGTTCTTC
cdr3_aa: CASVVGLGAEQFF

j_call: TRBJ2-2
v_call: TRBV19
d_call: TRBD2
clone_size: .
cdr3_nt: TGTGCCAGTAGTATATTTAGTGGGACTAGCGCCGGGGAGCTGTTTTTT
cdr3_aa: CASSIFSGTSAGELFF

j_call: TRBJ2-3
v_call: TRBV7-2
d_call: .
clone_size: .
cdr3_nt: TGTGCCAGCAGCCCGGGACTCAGCACAGATACGCAGTATTTT
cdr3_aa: CASSPGLSTDTQYF

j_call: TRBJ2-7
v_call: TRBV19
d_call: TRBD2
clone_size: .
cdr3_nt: TGTGCCAGTAGTTCTACTAGCGGGGCCTACGAGCAGTACTTC
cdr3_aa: CASSSTSGAYEQYF

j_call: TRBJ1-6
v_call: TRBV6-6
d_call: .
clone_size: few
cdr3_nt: TGTGCCAGCAGTTACCAGCGGGGGGAGATGAATTCACCCCTCCACTTT
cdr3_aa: CASSYQRGEMNSPLHF

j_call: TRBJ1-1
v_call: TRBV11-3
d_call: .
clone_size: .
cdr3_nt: TGTGCCAGCAGCTTAGAGGCCCCTAGTGAAGCTTTCTTT
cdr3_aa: CASSLEAPSEAFF

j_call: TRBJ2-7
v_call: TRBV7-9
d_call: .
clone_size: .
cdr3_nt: TGTGCCAGCAGCCCAAGTAGGGTTTGGGACAAGACCATTCCTTTGCAGTACTTC
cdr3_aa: CASSPSRVWDKTIPLQYF

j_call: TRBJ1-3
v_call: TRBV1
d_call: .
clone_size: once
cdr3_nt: TGCACCAGCAGCCACGCGTCCATCCAGGGGGCGAGAGGAAACACCATATATTTT
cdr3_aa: CTSSHASIQGARGNTIYF

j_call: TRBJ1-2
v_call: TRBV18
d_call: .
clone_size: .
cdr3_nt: TGTGCCAGCTCACCAAACCGGGAAGGCTACACCTTC
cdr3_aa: CASSPNREGYTF

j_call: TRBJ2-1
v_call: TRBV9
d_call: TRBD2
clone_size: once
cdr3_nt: TGTGCCAGCAGCGTAGCTCTAACGGGAGGGGGGAATGAGCAGTTCTTC
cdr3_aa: CASSVALTGGGNEQFF

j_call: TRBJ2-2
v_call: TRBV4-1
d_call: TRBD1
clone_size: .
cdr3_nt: TGCGCCAGCAGCTTTCCAGGGGGAAACACCGGGGAGCTGTTTTTT
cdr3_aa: CASSFPGGNTGELFF

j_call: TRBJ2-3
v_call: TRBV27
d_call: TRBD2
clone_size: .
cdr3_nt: TGTGCCAGCAGTTATGCAGGACTAGCGGCCGCCCGAACAGATACGCAGTATTTT
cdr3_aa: CASSYAGLAAARTDTQYF

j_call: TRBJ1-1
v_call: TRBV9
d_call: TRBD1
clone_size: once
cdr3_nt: TGTGCCAGCAGCGCTTCGGACAGGCCGAACACTGAAGCTTTCTTT
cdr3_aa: CASSASDRPNTEAFF

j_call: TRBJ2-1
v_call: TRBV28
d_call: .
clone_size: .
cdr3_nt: TGTGCCAGCACCCCTAGAGGGGGAGCAAACTACAATGAGCAGTTCTTC
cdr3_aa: CASTPRGGANYNEQFF

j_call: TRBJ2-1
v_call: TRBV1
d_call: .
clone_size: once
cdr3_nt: TGCACCAGCAGCCAAGCTAGCGGGAGTAATGAGCAGTTCTTC
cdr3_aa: CTSSQASGSNEQFF

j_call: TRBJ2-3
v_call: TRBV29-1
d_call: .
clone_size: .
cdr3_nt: TGCAGCGTCTGTAGACAGAGCCAAGATACGCAGTATTTT
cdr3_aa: CSVCRQSQDTQYF

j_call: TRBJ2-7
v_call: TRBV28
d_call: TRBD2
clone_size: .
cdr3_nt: TGTGCAACTTATAGCGGGCCCCCCTCCTACGAGCAGTACTTC
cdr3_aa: CATYSGPPSYEQYF

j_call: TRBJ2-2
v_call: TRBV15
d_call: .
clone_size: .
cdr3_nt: TGTGCCACCAGCAGAGTTGTTACTCGGGGCGGGGAGCTGTTTTTT
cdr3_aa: CATSRVVTRGGELFF

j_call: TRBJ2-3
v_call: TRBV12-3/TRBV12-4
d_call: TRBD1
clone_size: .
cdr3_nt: TGTGCCAGCAGGGGACAGATCACAGATACGCAGTATTTT
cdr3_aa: CASRGQITDTQYF

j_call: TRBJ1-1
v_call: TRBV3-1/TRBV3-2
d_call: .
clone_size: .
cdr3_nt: TGTGCCAGCAGCCAAGGCACCGGGGGAGCTTTCTTT
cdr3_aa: CASSQGTGGAFF

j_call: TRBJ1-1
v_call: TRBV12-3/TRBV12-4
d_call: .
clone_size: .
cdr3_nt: TGTGCCAGCAACCCGGGGCGGGGGACTGAAGCTTTCTTT
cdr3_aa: CASNPGRGTEAFF

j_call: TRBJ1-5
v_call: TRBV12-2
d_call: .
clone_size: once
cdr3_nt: TGTGCAAGTCGCCCCTCGGGACAACAGAATCAGCCCCAGCATTTT
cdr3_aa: CASRPSGQQNQPQHF

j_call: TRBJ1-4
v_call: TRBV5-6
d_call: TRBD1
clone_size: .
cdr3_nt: TGTGCCAGCAGCTTGAGAGGGGGCGAGGAAAAACTGTTTTTT
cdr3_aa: CASSLRGGEEKLFF

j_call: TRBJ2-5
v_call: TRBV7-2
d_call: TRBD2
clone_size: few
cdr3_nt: TGTGCCAGCAGCCTACGACTAGCGGGATTGGAGACCCAGTACTTC
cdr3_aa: CASSLRLAGLETQYF

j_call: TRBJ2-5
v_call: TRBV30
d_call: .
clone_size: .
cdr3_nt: TGTGCCTGGGGAACGAGAGAGACCCAGTACTTC
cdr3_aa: CAWGTRETQYF

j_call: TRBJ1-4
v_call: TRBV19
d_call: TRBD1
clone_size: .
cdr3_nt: TGTGCCAGTAGTGTGGGACAGGGAGATTCGACTAATGAAAAACTGTTTTTT
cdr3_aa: CASSVGQGDSTNEKLFF

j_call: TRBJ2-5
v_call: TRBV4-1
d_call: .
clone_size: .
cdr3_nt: TGCGCCAGCAGCCAAGATTCCGGGGTTAAGACCCAGTACTTC
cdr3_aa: CASSQDSGVKTQYF

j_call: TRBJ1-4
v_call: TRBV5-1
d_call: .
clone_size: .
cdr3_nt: TGCGCCAGCAGCTTTGGACAGCAAGGGAATGAAAAACTGTTTTTT
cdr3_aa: CASSFGQQGNEKLFF

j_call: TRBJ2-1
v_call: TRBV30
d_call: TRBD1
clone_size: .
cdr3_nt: TGTGCCTGGAGTCAGGGGGTCCCCAATGAGCAGTTCTTC
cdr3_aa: CAWSQGVPNEQFF

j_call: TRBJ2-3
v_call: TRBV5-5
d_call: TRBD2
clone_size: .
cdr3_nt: TGTGCCAGCAGCTGGGGGGGACTAGTAGTAGATACGCAGTATTTT
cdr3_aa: CASSWGGLVVDTQYF

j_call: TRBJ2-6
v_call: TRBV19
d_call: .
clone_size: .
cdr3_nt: TGTGCCAGTAGTAGTAGGGAGTGGGTCCCTGGGGCCAACGTCCTGACTTTC
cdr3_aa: CASSSREWVPGANVLTF

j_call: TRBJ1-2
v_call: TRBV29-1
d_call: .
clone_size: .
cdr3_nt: TGCAGCGTTGGGCAGGGCGGTGGCTACACCTTC
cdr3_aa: CSVGQGGGYTF

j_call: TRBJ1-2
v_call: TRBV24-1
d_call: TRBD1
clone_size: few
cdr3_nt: TGTGCCATCGGGACAGGGGAGAAGGGCTACACCTTC
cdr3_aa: CAIGTGEKGYTF

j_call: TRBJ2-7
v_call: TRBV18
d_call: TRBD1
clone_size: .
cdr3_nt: TGTGCCAGCTCACGCGGGACAGGGGGTGGATACGAGCAGTACTTC
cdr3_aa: CASSRGTGGGYEQYF

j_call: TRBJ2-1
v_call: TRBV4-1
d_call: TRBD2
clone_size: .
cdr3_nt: TGCGCCAGCACCGGGACTAGCGGGAGAGCGCTGAACAATGAGCAGTTCTTC
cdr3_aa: CASTGTSGRALNNEQFF

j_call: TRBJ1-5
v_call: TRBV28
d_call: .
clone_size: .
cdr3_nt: TGTGCCAGCTCAACCTCCCCCGGAGCACAGAGATGGACAGCCAATCAGCCCCAGCATTTT
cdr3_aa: CASSTSPGAQRWTANQPQHF

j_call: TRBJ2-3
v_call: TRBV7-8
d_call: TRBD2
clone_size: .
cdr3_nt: TGTGCCAGCAGCTTAAAGACTAGCGTCAGCACAGATACGCAGTATTTT
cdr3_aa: CASSLKTSVSTDTQYF